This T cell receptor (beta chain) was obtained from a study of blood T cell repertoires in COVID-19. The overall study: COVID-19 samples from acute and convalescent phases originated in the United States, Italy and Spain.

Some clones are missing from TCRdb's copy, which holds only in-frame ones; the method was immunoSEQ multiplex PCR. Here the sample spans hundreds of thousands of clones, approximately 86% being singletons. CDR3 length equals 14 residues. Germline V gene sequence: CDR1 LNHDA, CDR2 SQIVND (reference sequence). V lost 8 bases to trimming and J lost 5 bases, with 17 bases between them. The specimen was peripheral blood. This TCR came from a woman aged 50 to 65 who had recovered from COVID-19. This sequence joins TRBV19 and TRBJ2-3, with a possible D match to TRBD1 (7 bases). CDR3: CASQGGGAVDTQYF. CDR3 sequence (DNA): TGTGCCAGTCAGGGGGGAGGAGCGGTAGATACGCAGTATTTT.